This entry lists 14 T cell receptor beta chains sequenced from one sample in a study of cytomegalovirus exposure and HLA in healthy donors (TCRdb year 2017). Libraries were made using the immunoSEQ multiplex PCR assay. The multiplex PCR relied on a mix of 60 forward primers for TCR Vbeta segments and 13 reverse primers for TCR Jbeta segments. Drawn from immuneACCESS, this table holds only the in-frame rearrangements with V and J called that TCRdb kept. Clones are partly lost; checked studies trace under half to an unresolved V gene and leave the rest unexplained. This sample has nearly 110,000 clones in its table, and around 70% of those were observed once. Jointly, the top ten make up approximately 0.8% of the sample. Material for sequencing was PBMCs. The receptors come from a boy between 10 and 17 years old in good health and CMV-seronegative.

Worth noting for this clone: At one end, the junction sequence differs from germline, possibly due to a read error. The chain employs TRBV7-9 and TRBJ2-5; 11 bases are shared with TRBD2. This CDR3 has 14 residues. CDR1 SEHNR and CDR2 FQNEAQ come from the germline V gene (reference sequence). The CDR3, as DNA: TGTGCCAGCAGCCTAGCGGGAGGACAAGAGACCCAGTACTTC. Its translation: CASSLAGGQETQYF. Full variable domain (rest looked up from reference TRBV7-9 and TRBJ2-5): DTGVSQNPRHKITKRGQNVTFRCDPISEHNRLYWYRQTLGQGPEFLTYFQNEAQLEKSRLLSDRFSAERPKGSFSTLEIQRTEQGDSAMYLCASSLAGGQETQYFGPGTRLLVL.

This rearrangement joins TRBV6-5 to TRBJ2-7; possibly TRBD2 for D (7 bases). V was trimmed by 6 bases and J by 6 bases, leaving 18 bases between them. This CDR3 is 14 amino acids long. Germline V gene lookup returns CDR1 MNHEY and CDR2 SVGAGI. CDR3 DNA: TGTGCCAGCAGAAAGAGGGGGACTATCGGCGAGCAGTACGTC. This gives the protein CASRKRGTIGEQYV.

The DNA for the CDR3 is TGCGCCAGCAGACATTACGGACAGTCCTCGGACTACGAGCAGTACTTC. Its protein is CASRHYGQSSDYEQYF. The J gene is TRBJ2-7, the V gene TRBV5-1; possible D gene TRBD1, 6 bases. Germline V gene lookup returns CDR1 SGHRS and CDR2 YFSETQ. The CDR3 covers 16 residues. Trimming shortened V by 5 bases and J by 3 bases, and 21 bases separated the two germline ends.

The chain has TRBV9 and TRBJ1-2, with D maybe TRBD1 (6 bases). Deletions cut 4 bases from V and 8 bases from J, with 18 bases between. The germline V gene encodes CDR1 SGDLS and CDR2 YYNGEE. There are 14 residues in the CDR3. CDR3 protein: CASSTGTGFGGYTF. The CDR3 bases are TGTGCCAGCAGCACGGGAACAGGGTTTGGCGGCTACACCTTC.

The V and J genes are TRBV11-3 and TRBJ1-6, with D maybe TRBD1 (6 bases). The CDR3 consists of 14 residues. Trimming left V 1 base short and J 6 bases short, with 7 bases between. Germline V gene lookup returns CDR1 SGHNT and CDR2 YENEEA. CDR3: CASSLGTANSPLHF. Written as DNA, the CDR3 is TGTGCCAGCAGCTTAGGGACAGCTAATTCACCCCTCCACTTT.

In DNA form, the CDR3 reads TGTGCCAGCAGCTCCAGGTCCGGCGGGGGTACTGAAGCTTTCTTT. Translation gives CASSSRSGGGTEAFF. The V gene is TRBV7-9, the J gene TRBJ1-1, with D possibly being TRBD1 (5 bases). V gave up 4 bases and J gave up 5 bases, with 17 bases separating them. This CDR3 has 15 amino acids. The germline V gene encodes CDR1 SEHNR and CDR2 FQNEAQ (reference sequence).

The chain has TRBV9 and TRBJ2-5, with D unclear. The CDR3 is 14 residues long. Germline loops: CDR1 SGDLS, CDR2 YYNGEE. V gave up 0 bases and J gave up 4 bases, with 10 bases separating them. DNA of the CDR3: TGTGCCAGCAGCGTAGATCTAGGTGGAGAGACCCAGTACTTC. Its translation: CASSVDLGGETQYF.

The gene calls are TRBV2 and TRBJ2-5; 8 bases align to TRBD1. From germline, CDR1 is SNHLY and CDR2 FYNNEI. The CDR3 loop spans 14 amino acids. Trimming took 10 bases from V and 3 from J; bases not matched to a gene: 10. The CDR3 DNA reads as TGTGCCATAATACCCGAGACAGGGGAAGAGACCCAGTACTTC. This codes for CAIIPETGEETQYF.

The CDR3 coding sequence is TGTGCCAGCAGTGAGAACAGCCGCAATCAGCCCCAGCATTTT. Its translation is CASSENSRNQPQHF. J is TRBJ1-5 and V is TRBV6-1, with D uncertain. V was shortened by 3 bases and J by 2 bases, with 8 bases between the two germline ends. Germline V gene lookup returns CDR1 MNHNS and CDR2 SASEGT. The length of the CDR3 is 14 residues.

This rearrangement joins TRBV5-6 to TRBJ1-5; D remains unclear. Germline V gives CDR1 SGHDT, CDR2 YYEEEE. The CDR3 totals 15 residues. With 4 bases removed from V and 7 bases from J, the gap between germline ends came to 18 bases. Here the CDR3 DNA reads TGTGCCAGCAGCCCTGGAGGAGGGCTCGGGCAGCCCCAGCATTTT. Protein: CASSPGGGLGQPQHF.

CDR3 protein: CATTGLAGAVYEQYF. CDR3 sequence (DNA): TGTGCCACCACGGGACTAGCGGGAGCGGTCTACGAGCAGTACTTC. The gene calls are TRBV10-3 and TRBJ2-7; TRBD2 agrees at 14 bases. There are 15 residues in the CDR3. From germline, CDR1 is ENHRY and CDR2 SYGVKD. V dropped 10 bases and J dropped 3; count of bases not matched to a gene: 8.

The CDR3 loop reads CASSPGPAWGRGGYTF. The CDR3 coding sequence is TGCGCCAGCAGCCCAGGACCCGCCTGGGGGAGGGGTGGCTACACCTTC. The chain uses TRBV4-1 and TRBJ1-2, with D perhaps TRBD1 (5 bases). The CDR3 has 16 amino acids. CDR1 and CDR2 from the germline V gene are MGHRA and YSYEKL. The V gene lost 4 bases and the J gene lost 7 bases, with 22 bases spanning the gap.

The rearrangement uses TRBV11-3 and TRBJ1-5, with TRBD1 matching over 9 bases. There are 15 residues in the CDR3. Germline CDR1 and CDR2: SGHNT and YENEEA. Losses at the gene ends were 0 bases for V and 10 bases for J; bases not matched to a gene: 7. The CDR3 bases are TGTGCCAGCAGCTTAGACTCGGACAGGGGATTACCCCAGCATTTT. Translated, it gives CASSLDSDRGLPQHF. Full variable domain (missing parts from reference TRBV11-3 and TRBJ1-5): EAGVVQSPRYKIIEKKQPVAFWCNPISGHNTLYWYLQNLGQGPELLIRYENEEAVDDSQLPKDRFSAERLKGVDSTLKIQPAELGDSAVYLCASSLDSDRGLPQHFGDGTRLSIL.

This sequence joins TRBV4-3 and TRBJ2-3; D is possibly TRBD2 (5 bases). The CDR3 is 16 amino acids. Germline values: CDR1 LGHNA, CDR2 YSLEER. Trimming cost V 3 bases and J 0 bases, with 13 bases left between them. As DNA, the CDR3 is TGCGCCAGCAGCCAGACCGGCAGGACTAGCACAGATACGCAGTATTTT. It translates to CASSQTGRTSTDTQYF.